This section outlines one T cell receptor (beta chain) sequence together with its context. This sample stems from a study of blood T cell repertoires in COVID-19. The method was immunoSEQ multiplex PCR; TCRdb's version includes in-frame clones alone and lacks a portion of them. The repertoire holds a few hundred thousand clones, 87% seen once, with about 2.5% in the top ten. Sequencing was performed on peripheral blood. The clonotype was recovered from a man in his late teens or twenties with active or convalescent COVID-19.

CDR3 nucleotide sequence: TGCGCCAGCAGTTTCGGGACAGCACTAGATACGCAGTATTTT. This sequence encodes CASSFGTALDTQYF. The gene calls are TRBV5-1 and TRBJ2-3; 7 positions match TRBD1. Per the germline V gene, CDR1 is SGHRS and CDR2 is YFSETQ. The CDR3 is 14 amino acids. V gave up 5 bases and J gave up 5 bases; unmatched junction bases: 8.